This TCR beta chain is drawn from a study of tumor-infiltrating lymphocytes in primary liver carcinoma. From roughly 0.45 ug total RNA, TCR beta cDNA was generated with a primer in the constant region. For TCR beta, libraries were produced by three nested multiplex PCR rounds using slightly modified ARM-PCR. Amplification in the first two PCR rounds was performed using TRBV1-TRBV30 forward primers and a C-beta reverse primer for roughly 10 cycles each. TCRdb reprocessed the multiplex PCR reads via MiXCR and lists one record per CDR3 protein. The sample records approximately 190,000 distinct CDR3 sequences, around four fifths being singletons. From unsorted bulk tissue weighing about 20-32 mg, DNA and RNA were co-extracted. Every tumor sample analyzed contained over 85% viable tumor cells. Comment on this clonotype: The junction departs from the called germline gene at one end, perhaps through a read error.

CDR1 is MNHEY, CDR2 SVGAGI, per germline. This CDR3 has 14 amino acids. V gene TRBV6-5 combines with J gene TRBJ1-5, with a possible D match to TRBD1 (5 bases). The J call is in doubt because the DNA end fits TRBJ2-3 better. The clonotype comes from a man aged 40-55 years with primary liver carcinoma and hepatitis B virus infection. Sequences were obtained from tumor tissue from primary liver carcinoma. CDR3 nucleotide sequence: TGTGTCAGCAGTTACTCCAGGGATGATCAGCCCCAGTATTTT. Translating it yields CVSSYSRDDQPQYF.